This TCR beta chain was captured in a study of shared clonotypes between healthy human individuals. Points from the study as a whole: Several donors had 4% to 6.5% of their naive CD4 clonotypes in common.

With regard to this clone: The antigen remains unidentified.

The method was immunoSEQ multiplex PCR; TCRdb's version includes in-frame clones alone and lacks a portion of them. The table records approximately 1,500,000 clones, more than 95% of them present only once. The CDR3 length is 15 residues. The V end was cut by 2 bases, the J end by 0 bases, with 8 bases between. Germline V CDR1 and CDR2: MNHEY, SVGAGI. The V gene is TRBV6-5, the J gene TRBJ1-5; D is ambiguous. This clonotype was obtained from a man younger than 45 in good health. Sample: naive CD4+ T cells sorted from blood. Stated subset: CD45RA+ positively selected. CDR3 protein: CASSYGPYSNQPQHF. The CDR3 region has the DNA TGTGCCAGCAGTTACGGACCTTATAGCAATCAGCCCCAGCATTTT.